Listed below are T cell receptor beta chains from one sample, sequenced in a study of CD8+ T cells in alopecia areata. The repertoire was sequenced with immunoSEQ multiplex PCR; TCRdb's copy has only in-frame clones and lacks some. Counted here are under 250,000 clones, 57% occurring once; the ten biggest clones make up 0.45%. Sequences were derived from CD4+ T cells sorted from blood, sampled at week 0. These receptors all come from a human donor with alopecia areata. CDR3s include the opening cysteine and the closing phenylalanine or tryptophan. The D gene is left open where the match is weak. Size is omitted from some rows. Given values are once, few, many or a class for expanded clones.

cdr3_aa: CASSSTGVSLEQYF; cdr3_nt: TGTGCCAGCAGCTCCACGGGAGTCTCCCTGGAGCAGTACTTC; j_call: TRBJ2-7; d_call: NA; v_call: TRBV7-9; clone_size: once
cdr3_aa: CSVMGGYEQYF; cdr3_nt: TGCAGCGTTATGGGGGGCTACGAGCAGTACTTC; j_call: TRBJ2-7; d_call: NA; v_call: TRBV29-1; clone_size: NA
cdr3_aa: CASRNTEAFF; cdr3_nt: TGTGCCAGTAGAAACACTGAAGCTTTCTTT; j_call: TRBJ1-1; d_call: NA; v_call: TRBV28; clone_size: few
cdr3_aa: CAISGLAGESPFF; cdr3_nt: TGTGCCATCAGTGGCCTAGCGGGAGAGTCTCCGTTCTTC; j_call: TRBJ2-1; d_call: TRBD2; v_call: TRBV10-3; clone_size: NA
cdr3_aa: CASSLDETQYF; cdr3_nt: TGCGCCAGCAGCCTGGACGAGACCCAGTACTTC; j_call: TRBJ2-5; d_call: NA; v_call: TRBV5-1; clone_size: NA
cdr3_aa: CSVGRPLGMMNTEAFF; cdr3_nt: TGCAGCGTTGGGCGACCGCTTGGCATGATGAACACTGAAGCTTTCTTT; j_call: TRBJ1-1; d_call: NA; v_call: TRBV29-1; clone_size: few
cdr3_aa: CASSLGTGYYNEQFF; cdr3_nt: TGTGCCAGCAGCTTGGGGACAGGTTACTACAATGAGCAGTTCTTC; j_call: TRBJ2-1; d_call: TRBD1; v_call: TRBV5-4; clone_size: NA
cdr3_aa: CAWSGVPSAYEQYF; cdr3_nt: TGTGCCTGGAGTGGTGTACCCTCGGCCTACGAGCAGTACTTC; j_call: TRBJ2-7; d_call: NA; v_call: TRBV30; clone_size: NA
cdr3_aa: CASSSGLAVLYF; cdr3_nt: TGTGCCAGCAGCTCGGGACTAGCGGTCTTGTACTTC; j_call: TRBJ2-7; d_call: TRBD2; v_call: TRBV7-9; clone_size: NA
cdr3_aa: CSAVTSSYEQYF; cdr3_nt: TGCAGCGCCGTGACTAGTAGCTACGAGCAGTACTTC; j_call: TRBJ2-7; d_call: NA; v_call: TRBV29-1; clone_size: few
cdr3_aa: CASSARPTGETQYF; cdr3_nt: TGCGCCAGCAGCGCAAGACCGACAGGCGAGACCCAGTACTTC; j_call: TRBJ2-5; d_call: NA; v_call: TRBV5-1; clone_size: NA
cdr3_aa: CASSLVVMNTEAFF; cdr3_nt: TGTGCCAGCAGCTTAGTGGTGATGAACACTGAAGCTTTCTTT; j_call: TRBJ1-1; d_call: NA; v_call: TRBV7-2; clone_size: NA
cdr3_aa: CSTTRRVGQFF; cdr3_nt: TGCAGCACCACCAGGAGGGTGGGACAGTTCTTC; j_call: TRBJ2-1; d_call: NA; v_call: TRBV29-1; clone_size: NA
cdr3_aa: CASGFLGRSGANVLTF; cdr3_nt: TGTGCCAGCGGCTTTCTTGGTCGCTCTGGGGCCAACGTCCTGACTTTC; j_call: TRBJ2-6; d_call: NA; v_call: TRBV7-9; clone_size: once
cdr3_aa: CASNRRLAEGPQYF; cdr3_nt: TGTGCCAGCAATCGCCGGCTAGCGGAGGGACCCCAGTACTTC; j_call: TRBJ2-5; d_call: TRBD2; v_call: TRBV7-2; clone_size: NA
cdr3_aa: CASSFLGGVTDTQYF; cdr3_nt: TGCGCCAGCAGCTTCCTTGGGGGTGTCACAGATACGCAGTATTTT; j_call: TRBJ2-3; d_call: NA; v_call: TRBV5-1; clone_size: NA
cdr3_aa: CASSLRGGAKNIQYF; cdr3_nt: TGTGCCAGCAGCTTACGGGGGGGAGCCAAAAACATTCAGTACTTC; j_call: TRBJ2-4; d_call: TRBD2; v_call: TRBV7-2; clone_size: NA
cdr3_aa: CAWDRGRWETQYF; cdr3_nt: TGTGCCTGGGACAGGGGAAGATGGGAGACCCAGTACTTC; j_call: TRBJ2-5; d_call: TRBD1; v_call: TRBV30; clone_size: NA
cdr3_aa: CATSRDRVNYEQYF; cdr3_nt: TGTGCCACCAGCAGGGACAGGGTCAACTACGAGCAGTACTTC; j_call: TRBJ2-7; d_call: TRBD1; v_call: TRBV15; clone_size: NA
cdr3_aa: CATDRQGREQDGYTF; cdr3_nt: TGTGCCACTGACCGTCAGGGAAGGGAGCAGGATGGCTACACCTTC; j_call: TRBJ1-2; d_call: NA; v_call: TRBV9; clone_size: NA
cdr3_aa: CSVAQGDIQYF; cdr3_nt: TGCAGCGTTGCCCAGGGAGACATTCAGTACTTC; j_call: TRBJ2-4; d_call: NA; v_call: TRBV29-1; clone_size: NA
cdr3_aa: CSVGTRLSSYEQYF; cdr3_nt: TGCAGCGTCGGGACCCGCCTGAGCTCCTACGAGCAGTACTTC; j_call: TRBJ2-7; d_call: NA; v_call: TRBV29-1; clone_size: few
cdr3_aa: CASAGGGVGNEQFF; cdr3_nt: TGTGCCAGTGCTGGCGGGGGGGTTGGCAATGAGCAGTTCTTC; j_call: TRBJ2-1; d_call: TRBD2; v_call: TRBV19; clone_size: NA
cdr3_aa: CASSLREGALQFF; cdr3_nt: TGTGCCAGCAGCTTACGGGAGGGGGCTCTGCAGTTCTTC; j_call: TRBJ2-1; d_call: NA; v_call: TRBV7-9; clone_size: NA
cdr3_aa: CAWSVPPALYEQYF; cdr3_nt: TGTGCCTGGAGTGTACCACCGGCCCTTTACGAGCAGTACTTC; j_call: TRBJ2-7; d_call: NA; v_call: TRBV30; clone_size: NA
cdr3_aa: CASSHYGTSTANEQFF; cdr3_nt: TGTGCCAGCAGCCATTACGGGACTAGCACAGCCAATGAGCAGTTCTTC; j_call: TRBJ2-1; d_call: TRBD2; v_call: TRBV11-2; clone_size: NA
cdr3_aa: CAISQGPNYGYTF; cdr3_nt: TGTGCCATCAGTCAGGGGCCTAACTATGGCTACACCTTC; j_call: TRBJ1-2; d_call: NA; v_call: TRBV10-3; clone_size: NA
cdr3_aa: CAWSLQVETQYF; cdr3_nt: TGTGCCTGGAGTCTACAGGTTGAGACCCAGTACTTC; j_call: TRBJ2-5; d_call: NA; v_call: TRBV30; clone_size: NA
cdr3_aa: CSVVRTGEGYTF; cdr3_nt: TGCAGCGTTGTCCGAACAGGGGAAGGCTACACCTTC; j_call: TRBJ1-2; d_call: TRBD1; v_call: TRBV29-1; clone_size: NA
cdr3_aa: CASSEAGTAAYGYTF; cdr3_nt: TGTGCCAGCAGCGAAGCGGGGACGGCCGCCTATGGCTACACCTTC; j_call: TRBJ1-2; d_call: NA; v_call: TRBV9; clone_size: NA
cdr3_aa: CASSLEGGPDTQYF; cdr3_nt: TGTGCCAGCAGCTTAGAGGGGGGGCCAGATACGCAGTATTTT; j_call: TRBJ2-3; d_call: NA; v_call: TRBV7-8; clone_size: NA
cdr3_aa: CASSLEGAGGLDIQYF; cdr3_nt: TGCGCCAGCAGCTTGGAAGGGGCAGGGGGCTTGGACATTCAGTACTTC; j_call: TRBJ2-4; d_call: TRBD1; v_call: TRBV5-1; clone_size: NA
cdr3_aa: CASSAAPGLSYNEQFF; cdr3_nt: TGTGCCAGCAGCGCTGCACCGGGACTTTCCTACAATGAGCAGTTCTTC; j_call: TRBJ2-1; d_call: NA; v_call: TRBV9; clone_size: NA
cdr3_aa: CASSFLLVTGTEAFF; cdr3_nt: TGTGCCAGCAGCTTTCTCCTCGTAACGGGCACTGAAGCTTTCTTT; j_call: TRBJ1-1; d_call: NA; v_call: TRBV7-8; clone_size: few
cdr3_aa: CASSLKGQQETQYF; cdr3_nt: TGTGCCAGCAGCCTTAAGGGACAGCAAGAGACCCAGTACTTC; j_call: TRBJ2-5; d_call: TRBD1; v_call: TRBV7-7; clone_size: NA
cdr3_aa: CASMGLAGSRYYEQYF; cdr3_nt: TGTGCCAGCATGGGACTAGCGGGAAGCCGCTACTACGAGCAGTACTTC; j_call: TRBJ2-7; d_call: TRBD2; v_call: TRBV2; clone_size: NA
cdr3_aa: CASSAQGQGETQYF; cdr3_nt: TGTGCCAGCAGCGCCCAGGGGCAGGGGGAGACCCAGTACTTC; j_call: TRBJ2-5; d_call: NA; v_call: TRBV11-2; clone_size: NA
cdr3_aa: CASSDQTGSTEAFF; cdr3_nt: TGCGCCAGCAGCGACCAGACAGGAAGCACTGAAGCTTTCTTT; j_call: TRBJ1-1; d_call: NA; v_call: TRBV5-1; clone_size: NA
cdr3_aa: CASSLWVGGSNSPLHF; cdr3_nt: TGTGCCAGCAGTTTATGGGTGGGGGGTAGTAATTCACCCCTCCACTTT; j_call: TRBJ1-6; d_call: NA; v_call: TRBV28; clone_size: NA
cdr3_aa: CASSRTGSGNTIYF; cdr3_nt: TGTGCCAGCAGCCGGACAGGCTCTGGAAACACCATATATTTT; j_call: TRBJ1-3; d_call: TRBD1; v_call: TRBV6-5; clone_size: few
cdr3_aa: CAWRTTGALLF; cdr3_nt: TGTGCCTGGAGGACCACAGGCGCCTTACTTTTC; j_call: TRBJ1-2; d_call: NA; v_call: TRBV30; clone_size: few
cdr3_aa: CAISRQNPTSYEQYF; cdr3_nt: TGTGCCATCAGCCGACAGAACCCCACGTCCTACGAGCAGTACTTC; j_call: TRBJ2-7; d_call: NA; v_call: TRBV10-3; clone_size: NA
cdr3_aa: CASSSGPSSYNEQFF; cdr3_nt: TGTGCCAGCAGCTCGGGGCCGAGCTCCTACAATGAGCAGTTCTTC; j_call: TRBJ2-1; d_call: NA; v_call: TRBV7-3; clone_size: few
cdr3_aa: CAWSGKTGANTEAFF; cdr3_nt: TGTGCCTGGAGTGGGAAGACAGGAGCGAACACTGAAGCTTTCTTT; j_call: TRBJ1-1; d_call: NA; v_call: TRBV30; clone_size: NA
cdr3_aa: CASSGTRRDGELFF; cdr3_nt: TGTGCCAGCAGCGGGACTAGACGGGACGGGGAGCTGTTTTTT; j_call: TRBJ2-2; d_call: TRBD2; v_call: TRBV9; clone_size: NA
cdr3_aa: CASSQDRDSYGYTF; cdr3_nt: TGTGCCAGCTCACAAGACCGGGACAGCTATGGCTACACCTTC; j_call: TRBJ1-2; d_call: TRBD1; v_call: TRBV18; clone_size: few
cdr3_aa: CASSLGGTADSNQPQHF; cdr3_nt: TGTGCCAGCAGCTTAGGGGGGACAGCGGATAGCAATCAGCCCCAGCATTTT; j_call: TRBJ1-5; d_call: TRBD1; v_call: TRBV7-9; clone_size: NA
cdr3_aa: CASSYDGGRGYTF; cdr3_nt: TGTGCCAGCAGTTACGACGGGGGGCGCGGCTACACCTTC; j_call: TRBJ1-2; d_call: NA; v_call: TRBV6-5; clone_size: NA
cdr3_aa: CASRSRSQPAYEQYF; cdr3_nt: TGTGCCAGCAGATCCCGGTCACAGCCGGCCTACGAGCAGTACTTC; j_call: TRBJ2-7; d_call: NA; v_call: TRBV2; clone_size: few
cdr3_aa: CSVTYYYGYTF; cdr3_nt: TGCAGCGTAACCTACTACTATGGCTACACCTTC; j_call: TRBJ1-2; d_call: NA; v_call: TRBV29-1; clone_size: NA
cdr3_aa: CSVTIVSGTDTQYF; cdr3_nt: TGCAGCGTTACAATCGTATCCGGGACAGATACGCAGTATTTT; j_call: TRBJ2-3; d_call: NA; v_call: TRBV29-1; clone_size: NA
cdr3_aa: CAWSPHGLIEAFF; cdr3_nt: TGTGCCTGGAGTCCACATGGACTTATCGAAGCTTTCTTT; j_call: TRBJ1-1; d_call: NA; v_call: TRBV30; clone_size: NA
cdr3_aa: CASSYGQGMNTEAFF; cdr3_nt: TGTGCCAGCAGTTACGGGCAGGGGATGAACACTGAAGCTTTCTTT; j_call: TRBJ1-1; d_call: NA; v_call: TRBV6-5; clone_size: NA